These 12 T cell receptor beta chains originate from one sample sequenced in a study of blood T cell repertoires in COVID-19. The assay was immunoSEQ multiplex PCR, and TCRdb's table has in-frame clones only and misses some. The sample contains tens of thousands of clones, 70% to 90% of which appear only once. The sample comprised peripheral blood. The source is a human donor in a cohort sampled during active COVID-19.

This chain connects TRBV3-1 (or the pseudogene TRBV3-2) to TRBJ2-7, with 9 nucleotides matching TRBD1. V shed 3 bases, J shed 3 bases, and the junction held 6 bases outside the gene matches. CDR1 is LGHDT, CDR2 YNNKEL, per germline (reference sequence). CDR3 length: 15 residues. Here the CDR3 DNA reads TGTGCCAGCAGCCAGCCGACAGGGGGTTTCTACGAGCAGTACTTC. This codes for CASSQPTGGFYEQYF.

This clone was detected only a few times. The rearrangement uses TRBV2 and TRBJ2-1; 9 positions match TRBD2. Trimming at V came to 6 bases and at J to 4 bases, leaving 4 bases not matched to a gene. The CDR3 spans 14 residues. The V gene's germline CDR1 is SNHLY and CDR2 FYNNEI. The CDR3 nucleotides are TGTGCCAGCAGCCGACTAGCGGAGTACAATGAGCAGTTCTTC. This translates into CASSRLAEYNEQFF.

This chain uses TRBV12-3 or TRBV12-4 with TRBJ2-3; TRBD1 might be the D (5 bases). This CDR3 has 13 residues. V was cut by 4 bases and J by 2 bases, with 7 bases left in between. The CDR3 spells CASSSRVTDTQYF. CDR3 coding DNA: TGTGCCAGCAGTTCCAGGGTCACAGATACGCAGTATTTT.

The V and J genes are TRBV7-9 and TRBJ1-2; tentative D call: TRBD1 (6 bases). The V gene lost 0 bases and the J gene lost 4 bases, with 15 bases spanning the gap. The CDR3 has 16 residues. Per germline, CDR1 SEHNR and CDR2 FQNEAQ (reference sequence). The CDR3 protein is CASSLASGGQTYGYTF. DNA of the CDR3: TGTGCCAGCAGCTTAGCTTCGGGGGGACAAACCTATGGCTACACCTTC.

V is TRBV11-3 and J is TRBJ1-2; D not resolved. V lost 5 bases and J lost 7, with 26 bases in between. This CDR3 contains 17 residues. Germline CDR1 and CDR2: SGHNT and YENEEA. CDR3 in DNA: TGTGCCAGCAGCCCTAGGCACTGGGAGGATGGAGCAGGTGGCTACACCTTC. Translating gives CASSPRHWEDGAGGYTF.

This clone appeared once. V is TRBV15 and J is TRBJ1-1, with 7 bases aligning to TRBD1. J gave up 6 bases and V 0 bases, and 4 bases lay outside the gene matches. The V gene's germline CDR1 is LNHNV and CDR2 YYDKDF (reference sequence). CDR3 length: 14 amino acids. The CDR3 is CATSRDTGEAEAFF. In DNA form, the CDR3 reads TGTGCCACCAGCAGAGACACAGGGGAAGCTGAAGCTTTCTTT.

This clone has more than one count but fewer than ten. The rearrangement uses TRBV28 and TRBJ1-1; TRBD1 might be the D (5 bases). V dropped 7 bases and J dropped 7 bases, with 16 bases sitting between them. Germline V gene lookup returns CDR1 MDHEN and CDR2 SYDVKM. The CDR3 loop spans 13 amino acids. Here the CDR3 reads CASKGHQRGEAFF. CDR3 DNA: TGTGCCAGCAAAGGACACCAAAGAGGTGAAGCTTTCTTT.

The rearrangement links TRBV9 to TRBJ2-1, with TRBD2 as a possible D gene (6 bases). The V end was cut by 0 bases, the J end by 7 bases, with 14 bases between. The germline V gene has CDR1 SGDLS and CDR2 YYNGEE. The CDR3 consists of 15 residues. This CDR3 is CASSVVSGRGNEQFF. In nucleotides, the CDR3 is TGTGCCAGCAGCGTAGTTAGCGGAAGAGGTAATGAGCAGTTCTTC. Together with reference TRBV9 and TRBJ2-1, the CDR3 gives the full variable domain: DSGVTQTPKHLITATGQRVTLRCSPRSGDLSVYWYQQSLDQGLQFLIQYYNGEERAKGNILERFSAQQFPDLHSELNLSSLELGDSALYFCASSVVSGRGNEQFFGPGTRLTVL.

This clone has just a few counts. The V call is TRBV28, the J call TRBJ1-5; D ambiguous. Trimming shortened V by 6 bases and J by 4 bases, and 10 bases separated the two germline ends. The CDR3 runs 13 residues. Per germline, CDR1 MDHEN and CDR2 SYDVKM. The CDR3 region is CASRINRNQPQHF. CDR3 DNA: TGTGCCAGCAGGATCAACAGAAATCAGCCCCAGCATTTT.

The chain uses TRBV27 and TRBJ1-5; maybe TRBD1 (5 bases). In germline, CDR1 is MNHEY, CDR2 SMNVEV (reference sequence). The V end was cut by 2 bases, the J end by 6 bases, with 8 bases between. This CDR3 has 13 amino acids. CDR3 coding DNA: TGTGCCAGCAGTTTAAAAAGGGGTCAGCCCCAGCATTTT. This gives the protein CASSLKRGQPQHF.

The V and J genes are TRBV28 and TRBJ2-3, with D possibly being TRBD1 (6 bases). The germline gives CDR1 MDHEN, CDR2 SYDVKM. Trimming cost V 3 bases and J 4 bases, with 14 bases left between them. The CDR3 has 15 amino acids. This chain's CDR3 is CASSLSLPGADTQYF. In nucleotides, the CDR3 is TGTGCCAGCAGTTTGAGTCTGCCAGGGGCAGATACGCAGTATTTT. Full variable domain (remainder filled in from reference TRBV28 and TRBJ2-3): DVKVTQSSRYLVKRTGEKVFLECVQDMDHENMFWYRQDPGLGLRLIYFSYDVKMKEKGDIPEGYSVSREKKERFSLILESASTNQTSMYLCASSLSLPGADTQYFGPGTRLTVL.

This chain uses TRBV15 with TRBJ2-3; 7 positions match TRBD2. V shed 0 bases and J 1 base; nucleotides not matched to a gene: 4. Germline V gene sequence: CDR1 LNHNV, CDR2 YYDKDF (reference sequence). CDR3 length: 16 amino acids. The CDR3 DNA is TGTGCCACCAGCAGAGATTTTGCGGGAGGCACAGATACGCAGTATTTT. Its translation is CATSRDFAGGTDTQYF. The entire variable domain, with the rest obtained from reference TRBV15 and TRBJ2-3, is as follows: DAMVIQNPRYQVTQFGKPVTLSCSQTLNHNVMYWYQQKSSQAPKLLFHYYDKDFNNEADTPDNFQSRRPNTSFCFLDIRSPGLGDTAMYLCATSRDFAGGTDTQYFGPGTRLTVL.